Below, 26 T cell receptor beta chains from the same sample are listed, as sequenced in a study of T cell repertoires in cytomegalovirus infection. Their cognate antigens are unknown. Using its own MiXCR run on the reads, TCRdb lists one record per CDR3 protein. The sample holds hundreds of thousands of distinct CDR3 sequences, 40% to 50% seen once. Sequenced material: cultured PBMCs, taken from culture after CMV antigen stimulation. The source is a human donor in good health (CMV status not recorded). Some clones in this sample may be carry-over from other donors' samples.

The rearrangement joins TRBV20-1 to TRBJ1-1; a possible D gene is TRBD1 (5 bases). The CDR3 covers 13 residues. In germline, CDR1 is DFQATT, CDR2 SNEGSKA (reference sequence). Between the trimmed V and J ends, which lost 5 bases and 5 bases, there was a span of 15 bases. This CDR3 is CSAGAGDGTEAFF. In DNA, the CDR3 is TGCAGTGCTGGGGCCGGGGACGGGACTGAAGCTTTCTTT.

Only a few counts were recorded for this clonotype. The chain joins TRBV4-3 to TRBJ1-6, with unresolved D. The CDR3 loop spans 17 amino acids. Germline V gene lookup returns CDR1 LGHNA and CDR2 YSLEER. Trimming shortened V by 2 bases and J by 5 bases, and 16 bases separated the two germline ends. Here the CDR3 reads CASSQTDARADNSPLHF. The CDR3 DNA sequence: TGCGCCAGCAGCCAAACAGACGCGAGGGCCGATAATTCACCCCTCCACTTT.

This chain joins TRBV18 and TRBJ2-1, with 7 bases fitting TRBD1. V trimming: 3 bases; J trimming: 8 bases; junction bases outside the gene matches: 7. Germline V gene sequence: CDR1 KGHSH, CDR2 LQKENI. The CDR3 sequence is 14 residues long. CDR3 nucleotides: TGTGCCAGCTCACCGGTCAGGGGGAAGGATGAGCAGTTCTTC. Its translation: CASSPVRGKDEQFF.

The chain couples TRBV6-1 to TRBJ1-2; D is unclear. Trimming removed 6 bases at V and 4 bases at J, with 12 bases between. The germline V gene has CDR1 MNHNS and CDR2 SASEGT. The CDR3 covers 13 residues. The CDR3 region is CASSPDYSYGYTF. DNA of the CDR3: TGTGCCAGCAGCCCCGACTACTCCTATGGCTACACCTTC.

This clonotype was detected a few times. The rearrangement uses TRBV6-6 and TRBJ2-5; TRBD2 matches 16 bases. Unmatched junction bases numbered 11, after V lost 2 bases and J lost 5 bases. Germline V gives CDR1 MNHNY, CDR2 SVGAGI (reference sequence). This CDR3 region has 19 residues. The CDR3 sequence: CASSYHGTSGRVVLETQYF. Here the CDR3 DNA reads TGTGCCAGCAGTTACCACGGGACTAGCGGGAGGGTTGTCTTGGAGACCCAGTACTTC.

The genes are TRBV7-2 and TRBJ2-3; the D is unclear. V was pared by 3 bases and J by 0 bases, with 10 bases between. Germline CDR1 reads SGHTA; CDR2 reads FQGNSA. This CDR3 spans 15 amino acids. CDR3 DNA sequence: TGTGCCAGCAGCTTCACGGGCCTAAGCACAGATACGCAGTATTTT. Its translation is CASSFTGLSTDTQYF.

V is TRBV12-3 or TRBV12-4 and J is TRBJ2-1; D is unclear. The CDR3 runs 14 residues. With 1 base removed from V and 4 bases from J, the gap between germline ends came to 8 bases. The CDR3 is CASSLVLQYNEQFF. The CDR3 DNA follows: TGTGCCAGCAGTTTAGTGTTACAATACAATGAGCAGTTCTTC.

V usage is TRBV11-2 and J usage is TRBJ1-4; no clear D gene. Germline V gene lookup returns CDR1 SGHAT and CDR2 FQNNGV. Trimming removed 3 bases from V and 0 bases from J, with 17 bases in between. CDR3 size: 18 residues. The CDR3 DNA reads as TGTGCCAGCAGCTTCGCCCCCATCTTAGGTGCAACTAATGAAAAACTGTTTTTT. The encoded protein is CASSFAPILGATNEKLFF.

In this sample, this clonotype turned up once. The J gene is TRBJ1-2, the V gene TRBV3-1; 8 bases align to TRBD1. V lost 4 bases and J lost 7; bases outside the gene matches: 8. The CDR3 contains 14 residues. Germline V gene lookup returns CDR1 LGHDT and CDR2 YNNKEL (reference sequence). CDR3 sequence: CASSPRTGWAGYTF. The CDR3 DNA reads TGTGCCAGCAGCCCCCGGACAGGGTGGGCTGGCTACACCTTC.

The sample holds a few counts of this clonotype. V is TRBV7-2 and J is TRBJ1-1; 7 bases are shared with TRBD1. This CDR3 spans 15 amino acids. V gave up 4 bases and J gave up 7 bases; unmatched junction bases: 12. CDR1 is SGHTA, CDR2 FQGNSA, per germline. CDR3 sequence: CASSSNPTGLGEAFF. For the CDR3, the DNA is TGTGCCAGCAGCTCGAACCCGACAGGGTTGGGTGAAGCTTTCTTT.

This chain links TRBV20-1 with TRBJ1-5; 10 bases fit TRBD1. The V and J ends lost 6 bases and 7 bases, in that order; junction bases with no gene match: 6. The CDR3 sequence is 13 residues long. Looked up from germline, CDR1 is DFQATT and CDR2 is SNEGSKA (reference sequence). Written as DNA, the CDR3 is TGCAGTGCCTTGACAGGGGGCTGGCAGCCCCAGCATTTT. Encoded protein: CSALTGGWQPQHF.

The chain combines TRBV4-2 with TRBJ1-2; D is unclear. CDR3 size: 15 residues. Trimming pared 0 bases from V and 8 bases from J, leaving 16 bases between. From germline, CDR1 is LGHNA and CDR2 YNFKEQ. The CDR3 sequence: CASSQDAPGSLGYTF. The DNA for the CDR3 is TGTGCCAGCAGCCAAGATGCCCCTGGGTCTTTGGGCTACACCTTC.

This clonotype was detected a few times. The rearrangement links TRBV19 to TRBJ2-1, with 7 bases that match TRBD1. Germline assignment: CDR1 LNHDA and CDR2 SQIVND (reference sequence). Trimming removed 4 bases from V and 7 bases from J; junction bases left unmatched: 4. This CDR3 region has 13 residues. This chain's CDR3 is CASSTDRENEQFF. DNA for the CDR3: TGTGCCAGTAGTACAGACAGGGAAAATGAGCAGTTCTTC.

This clonotype was seen many times. The V and J genes are TRBV7-2 and TRBJ1-2; a weak D match, TRBD1 (5 bases). V gave up 7 bases and J gave up 1 base, with 22 bases separating them. The CDR3 loop spans 17 amino acids. Germline assignment: CDR1 SGHTA and CDR2 FQGNSA. This CDR3 reads CASNLKTFGGGNYGYTF. Here the CDR3 DNA reads TGTGCCAGCAACCTAAAAACCTTCGGGGGAGGTAACTATGGCTACACCTTC. Full variable domain (rest looked up from reference TRBV7-2 and TRBJ1-2): GAGVSQSPSNKVTEKGKDVELRCDPISGHTALYWYRQSLGQGLEFLIYFQGNSAPDKSGLPSDRFSAERTGGSVSTLTIQRTQQEDSAVYLCASNLKTFGGGNYGYTFGSGTRLTVV.

V usage is TRBV6-2 or TRBV6-3 and J usage is TRBJ2-1; D unclear. V was cut by 2 bases and J by 7 bases, with 21 bases left in between. Germline V CDR1 and CDR2: MNHEY, SVGEGT. The CDR3 runs to 17 residues. CDR3 in amino acids: CASSYLLVELGLNEQFF. CDR3 nucleotide sequence: TGTGCCAGCAGTTACCTCCTGGTTGAGCTCGGATTGAATGAGCAGTTCTTC.

The CDR3 coding sequence is TGTGCCAGCAGCCACGGGGCGGGGGGGGATACGCAGTATTTT. It encodes CASSHGAGGDTQYF. This chain joins TRBV3-1 and TRBJ2-3, with 9 bases lining up with TRBD2. V trimming: 3 bases; J trimming: 6 bases; junction bases outside the gene matches: 4. This CDR3 spans 14 amino acids. CDR1 and CDR2 (germline): LGHDT, YNNKEL (reference sequence).

J is TRBJ2-7 and V is TRBV4-3; D ambiguous. Germline V gives CDR1 LGHNA, CDR2 YSLEER. Between the trimmed V and J ends, which lost 3 bases and 2 bases, there was a span of 8 bases. The CDR3 is made up of 13 amino acids. CDR3 sequence: CASSHSRAYEQYF. The DNA for the CDR3 is TGCGCCAGCAGCCACTCCCGTGCCTACGAGCAGTACTTC.

This chain connects TRBV5-1 to TRBJ1-5; D perhaps matches TRBD1 (6 bases). The CDR3 consists of 12 residues. Germline CDR1 SGHRS, CDR2 YFSETQ. Trimming shortened V by 4 bases and J by 9 bases, and 11 bases separated the two germline ends. For the CDR3, the DNA is TGCGCCAGCAGCCCGGGGGGGGCGCCCCAGCATTTT. Encoded protein: CASSPGGAPQHF.

CDR3 in amino acids: CSVHQGVTEAFF. The DNA for the CDR3 is TGCAGCGTGCACCAGGGGGTCACTGAAGCTTTCTTT. V usage is TRBV29-1 and J usage is TRBJ1-1; 7 bases match TRBD1. J gave up 4 bases and V 6 bases, and 5 bases lay outside the gene matches. The CDR3 has 12 amino acids. CDR1 is SQVTM, CDR2 ANQGSEA, per germline.

This clonotype was observed a few times. The V gene is TRBV4-2, the J gene TRBJ2-2, with TRBD1 matching 8 bases. CDR1 and CDR2 from the germline V gene are LGHNA and YNFKEQ. This CDR3 spans 14 amino acids. The V gene end was trimmed by 4 bases and the J gene end by 3 bases; junction bases not matched to a gene: 1. The CDR3 nucleotides read TGTGCCAGCAGCCGGGGACAGGACACCGGGGAGCTGTTTTTT. It translates to CASSRGQDTGELFF.

The V call is TRBV6-2 or TRBV6-3, the J call TRBJ1-1; possible D gene TRBD1, 6 bases. The CDR3 contains 13 residues. V lost 7 bases to trimming and J lost 4 bases, with 13 bases between them. Germline V gives CDR1 MNHEY, CDR2 SVGEGT. CDR3 region: CASKRGSPTEAFF. In DNA form, the CDR3 reads TGTGCCAGCAAGAGGGGGTCCCCCACTGAAGCTTTCTTT.

This clonotype was found a few times. The chain is built from TRBV28 and TRBJ2-5, with D uncertain. The germline V gene encodes CDR1 MDHEN and CDR2 SYDVKM. The V and J ends lost 7 bases and 1 base respectively, with 13 bases between them. The CDR3 is 14 residues long. Here the CDR3 DNA reads TGTGCCAGCAATCCTTCACTCGGCCAAGAGACCCAGTACTTC. This encodes CASNPSLGQETQYF.

The chain links TRBV6-8 to TRBJ1-2; D unclear. This CDR3 has 13 amino acids. V was trimmed by 5 bases and J by 4 bases, leaving 11 bases between them. The germline CDR1 and CDR2 sequences are MNHGY and SAAAGT. The CDR3 DNA reads as TGTGCCAGCAGTCGCGGGATCATCTATGGCTACACCTTC. Its translation is CASSRGIIYGYTF.

V gene TRBV7-2 combines with J gene TRBJ2-1; a weak D match, TRBD2 (6 bases). Germline V gives CDR1 SGHTA, CDR2 FQGNSA. The CDR3 consists of 15 residues. Trimming left V 5 bases short and J 10 bases short, with 21 bases between. The CDR3 nucleotides read TGTGCCAGCAGCCCCGGCGGGGCGGACACTGGGGAGCAGTTCTTC. Translated: CASSPGGADTGEQFF.

This chain uses TRBV4-2 with TRBJ1-5, with a possible D match to TRBD1 (6 bases). Germline V gene sequence: CDR1 LGHNA, CDR2 YNFKEQ. The CDR3 totals 15 residues. Trimming took 4 bases from V and 0 from J, leaving 10 bases between them. Here the CDR3 DNA reads TGTGCCAGCAGCCGGGACACAACTAGCAATCAGCCCCAGCATTTT. It codes for CASSRDTTSNQPQHF.

This clonotype was observed once. The chain is built from TRBV6-6 and TRBJ2-1, with 7 bases that match TRBD1. The CDR3 spans 15 residues. After removal of 7 bases from V and 3 bases from J, the junction contained 9 bases not matched to a gene. The germline V gene encodes CDR1 MNHNY and CDR2 SVGAGI (reference sequence). The CDR3 region has the DNA TGTGCCAGCACCGGGGACAGTCCGGTCTACAATGAGCAGTTCTTC. Translating gives CASTGDSPVYNEQFF.